The present T cell receptor (beta chain) was sequenced within a study of blood T cell repertoires in COVID-19. About the study: The samples span acute and convalescent COVID-19 from the United States, Italy and Spain. T cells, B-cell-depleted T cells, or PBMCs provided the cDNA or gDNA that served as material.

In the authors' workflow: Estimated nucleated cell counts came from reference gene primer amplification. The assay was immunoSEQ multiplex PCR, and TCRdb's table has in-frame clones only and misses some. V, J and clone size reflect that table, while D and trimming were determined from the DNA. This sample yields over 250,000 clones, of which 89% are seen a single time; roughly 2.3% belongs to the top ten. This CDR3 has 11 amino acids. Germline V gene data show CDR1 as KGHDR and CDR2 as SFDVKD. For this clone: One end of the junction varies from germline; a read error may be responsible.

The specimen was peripheral blood. The chain uses TRBV24-1 and TRBJ1-2; D is undetermined. The TCR was taken from a man in his fifties or sixties with acute or convalescent COVID-19. This CDR3 reads CATSGSRKSAF. The CDR3 DNA is TGTGCCACCAGTGGTTCACGGAAGAGCGCCTTC.